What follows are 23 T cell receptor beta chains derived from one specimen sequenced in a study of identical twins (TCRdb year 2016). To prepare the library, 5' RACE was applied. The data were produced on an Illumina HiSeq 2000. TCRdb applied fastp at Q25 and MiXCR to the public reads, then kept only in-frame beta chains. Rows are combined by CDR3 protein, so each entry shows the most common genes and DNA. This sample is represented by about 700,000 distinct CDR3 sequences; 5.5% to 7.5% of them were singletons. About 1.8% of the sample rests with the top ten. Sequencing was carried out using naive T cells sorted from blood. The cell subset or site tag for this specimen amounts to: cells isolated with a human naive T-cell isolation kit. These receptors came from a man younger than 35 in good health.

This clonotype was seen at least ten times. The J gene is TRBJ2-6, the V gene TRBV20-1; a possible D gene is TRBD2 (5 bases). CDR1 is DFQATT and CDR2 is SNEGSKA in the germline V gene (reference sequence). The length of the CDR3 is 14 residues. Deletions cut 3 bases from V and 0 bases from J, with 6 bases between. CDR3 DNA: TGCAGTGCTAGCGGGGTCTCTGGGGCCAACGTCCTGACTTTC. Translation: CSASGVSGANVLTF.

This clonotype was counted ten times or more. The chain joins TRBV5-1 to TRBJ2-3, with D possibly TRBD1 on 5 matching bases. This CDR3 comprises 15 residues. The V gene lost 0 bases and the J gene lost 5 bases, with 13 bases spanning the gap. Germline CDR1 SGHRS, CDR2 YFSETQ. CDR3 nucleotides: TGCGCCAGCAGCTTGGACGGACGCCAGGGAGATACGCAGTATTTT. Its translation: CASSLDGRQGDTQYF.

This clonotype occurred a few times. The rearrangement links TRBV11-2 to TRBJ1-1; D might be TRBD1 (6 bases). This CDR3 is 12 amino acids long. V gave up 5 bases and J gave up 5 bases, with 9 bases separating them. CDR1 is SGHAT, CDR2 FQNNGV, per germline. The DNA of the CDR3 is TGTGCCAGCAGCAAACAGGGTACTGAAGCTTTCTTT. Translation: CASSKQGTEAFF.

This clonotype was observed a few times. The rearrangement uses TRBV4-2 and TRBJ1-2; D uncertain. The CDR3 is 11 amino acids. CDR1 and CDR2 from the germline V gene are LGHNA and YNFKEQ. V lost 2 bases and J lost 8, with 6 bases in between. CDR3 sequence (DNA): TGTGCCAGCAGCCAAAGTTGGGGCTACACCTTC. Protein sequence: CASSQSWGYTF.

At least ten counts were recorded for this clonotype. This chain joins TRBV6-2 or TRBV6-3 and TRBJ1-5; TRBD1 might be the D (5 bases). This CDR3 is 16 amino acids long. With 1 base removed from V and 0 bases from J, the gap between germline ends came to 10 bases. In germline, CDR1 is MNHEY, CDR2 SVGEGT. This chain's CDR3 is CASSYYGTYSNQPQHF. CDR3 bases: TGTGCCAGCAGTTACTACGGGACTTATAGCAATCAGCCCCAGCATTTT.

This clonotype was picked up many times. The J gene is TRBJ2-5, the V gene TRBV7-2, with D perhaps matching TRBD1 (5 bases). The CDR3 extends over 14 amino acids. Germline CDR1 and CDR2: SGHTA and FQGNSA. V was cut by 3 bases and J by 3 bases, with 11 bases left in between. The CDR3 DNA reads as TGTGCCAGCAGCTTCCAGGGTAATAAAGAGACCCAGTACTTC. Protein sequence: CASSFQGNKETQYF.

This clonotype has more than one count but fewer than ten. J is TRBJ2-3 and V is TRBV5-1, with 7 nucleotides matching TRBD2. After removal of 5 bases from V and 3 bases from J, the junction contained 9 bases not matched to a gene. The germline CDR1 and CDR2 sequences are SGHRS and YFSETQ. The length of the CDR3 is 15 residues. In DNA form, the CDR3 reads TGCGCCAGCAGGGCGGGCGGGAGTGGAACAGATACGCAGTATTTT. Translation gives CASRAGGSGTDTQYF.

The chain's CDR3 is CASSPYGGGTGELFF. CDR3 in DNA: TGTGCCAGCAGCCCGTACGGTGGGGGCACCGGGGAGCTGTTTTTT. The V call is TRBV5-6, the J call TRBJ2-2; the D gene could be TRBD1 or TRBD2 (5 bases each). The germline CDR1 and CDR2 sequences are SGHDT and YYEEEE. The CDR3 runs to 15 residues. The V end lost 4 bases, the J end lost 4 bases, and 14 bases lay between the germline ends.

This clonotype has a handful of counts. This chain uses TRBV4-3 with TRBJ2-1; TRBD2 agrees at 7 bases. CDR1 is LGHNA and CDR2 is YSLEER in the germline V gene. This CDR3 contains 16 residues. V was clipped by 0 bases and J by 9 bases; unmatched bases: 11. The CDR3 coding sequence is TGCGCCAGCAGCCAAGAATCACTAGCGCGGAGGGGTGAGCAGTTCTTC. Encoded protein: CASSQESLARRGEQFF.

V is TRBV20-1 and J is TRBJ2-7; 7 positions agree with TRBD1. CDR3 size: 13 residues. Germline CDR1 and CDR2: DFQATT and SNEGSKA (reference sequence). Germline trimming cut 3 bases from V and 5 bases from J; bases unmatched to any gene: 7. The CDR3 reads CSARRQGKNEQYF. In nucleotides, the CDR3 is TGCAGTGCTAGGAGACAGGGAAAAAACGAGCAGTACTTC.

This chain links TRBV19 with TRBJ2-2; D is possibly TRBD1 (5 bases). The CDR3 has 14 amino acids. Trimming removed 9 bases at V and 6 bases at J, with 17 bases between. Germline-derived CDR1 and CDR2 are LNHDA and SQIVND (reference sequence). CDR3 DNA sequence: TGTGCCAGCGCGAATCAGACAGTCCCCGGGGAGCTGTTTTTT. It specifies CASANQTVPGELFF.

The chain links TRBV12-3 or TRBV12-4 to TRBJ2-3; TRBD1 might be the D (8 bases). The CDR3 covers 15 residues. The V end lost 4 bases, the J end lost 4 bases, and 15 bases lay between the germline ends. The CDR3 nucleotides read TGTGCCAGCAGTTCACGGACAGGGAGGGCAGATACGCAGTATTTT. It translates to CASSSRTGRADTQYF.

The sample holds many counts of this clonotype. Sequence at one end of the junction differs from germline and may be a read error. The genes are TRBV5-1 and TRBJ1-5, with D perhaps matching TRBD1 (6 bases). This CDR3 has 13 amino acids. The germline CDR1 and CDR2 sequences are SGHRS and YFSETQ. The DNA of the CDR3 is TGTGCCAGCAGCCTGACAGGAGATCAGCCCCAGCATTTT. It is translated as CASSLTGDQPQHF.

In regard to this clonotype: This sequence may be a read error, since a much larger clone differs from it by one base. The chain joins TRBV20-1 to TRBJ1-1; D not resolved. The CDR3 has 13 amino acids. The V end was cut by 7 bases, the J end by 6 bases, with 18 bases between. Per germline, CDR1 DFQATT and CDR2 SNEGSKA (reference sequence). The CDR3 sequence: CSVPALELSEAFF. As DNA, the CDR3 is TGCAGTGTCCCGGCACTGGAATTGTCTGAAGCTTTCTTT.

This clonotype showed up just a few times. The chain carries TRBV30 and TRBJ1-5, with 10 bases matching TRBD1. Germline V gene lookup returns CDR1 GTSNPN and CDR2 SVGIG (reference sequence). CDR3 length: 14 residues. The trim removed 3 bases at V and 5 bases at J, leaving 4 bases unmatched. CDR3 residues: CAWSGTGEYQPQHF. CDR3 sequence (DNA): TGTGCCTGGAGCGGGACAGGGGAGTATCAGCCCCAGCATTTT.

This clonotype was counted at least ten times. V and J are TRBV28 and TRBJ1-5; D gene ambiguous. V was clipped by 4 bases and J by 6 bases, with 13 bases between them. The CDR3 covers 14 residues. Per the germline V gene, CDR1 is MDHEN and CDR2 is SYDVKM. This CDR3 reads CASSWWGGGQPQHF. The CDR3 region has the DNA TGTGCCAGCAGTTGGTGGGGAGGCGGTCAGCCCCAGCATTTT.

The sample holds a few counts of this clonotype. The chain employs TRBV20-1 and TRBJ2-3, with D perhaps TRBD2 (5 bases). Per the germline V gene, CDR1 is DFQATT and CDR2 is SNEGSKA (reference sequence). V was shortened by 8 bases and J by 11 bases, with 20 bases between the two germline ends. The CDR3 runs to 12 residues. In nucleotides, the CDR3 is TGCAGTTCCAGAGAGACGGGATCTGAGCAGTATTTT. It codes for CSSRETGSEQYF.

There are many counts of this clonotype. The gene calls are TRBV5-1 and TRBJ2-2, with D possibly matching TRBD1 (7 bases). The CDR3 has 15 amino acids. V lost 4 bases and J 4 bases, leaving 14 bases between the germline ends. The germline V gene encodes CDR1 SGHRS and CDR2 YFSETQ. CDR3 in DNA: TGCGCCAGCAGCCCGCGGGACAGCAGCACCGGGGAGCTGTTTTTT. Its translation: CASSPRDSSTGELFF. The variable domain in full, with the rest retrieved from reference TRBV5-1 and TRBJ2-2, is KAGVTQTPRYLIKTRGQQVTLSCSPISGHRSVSWYQQTPGQGLQFLFEYFSETQRNKGNFPGRFSGRQFSNSRSEMNVSTLELGDSALYLCASSPRDSSTGELFFGEGSRLTVL.

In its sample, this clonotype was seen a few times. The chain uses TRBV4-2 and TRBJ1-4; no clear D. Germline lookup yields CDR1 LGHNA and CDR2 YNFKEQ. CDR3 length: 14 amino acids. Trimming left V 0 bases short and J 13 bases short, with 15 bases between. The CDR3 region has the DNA TGTGCCAGCAGCCAAGAAGTGGTCGGATCAGGACTGTTTTTT. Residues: CASSQEVVGSGLFF.

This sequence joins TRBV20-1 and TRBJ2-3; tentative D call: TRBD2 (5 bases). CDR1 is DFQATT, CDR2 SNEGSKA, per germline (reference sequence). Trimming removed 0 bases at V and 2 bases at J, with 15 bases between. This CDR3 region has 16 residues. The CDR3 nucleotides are TGCAGTGCTAGAGATATCGTAGCGATCTACACAGATACGCAGTATTTT. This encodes CSARDIVAIYTDTQYF.

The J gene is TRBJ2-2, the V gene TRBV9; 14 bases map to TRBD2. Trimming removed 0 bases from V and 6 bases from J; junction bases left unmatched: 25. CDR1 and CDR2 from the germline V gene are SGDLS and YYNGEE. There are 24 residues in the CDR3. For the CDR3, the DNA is TGTGCCAGCAGCGTAGGACCCCCGACTAGCGGGAGGGCCGATTCTCTTGTTTGGTCCGGGGAGCTGTTTTTT. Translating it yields CASSVGPPTSGRADSLVWSGELFF.

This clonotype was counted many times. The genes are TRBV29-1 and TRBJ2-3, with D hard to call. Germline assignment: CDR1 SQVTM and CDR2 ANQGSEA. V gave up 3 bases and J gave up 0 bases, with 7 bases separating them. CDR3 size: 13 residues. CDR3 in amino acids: CSVDKSSTDTQYF. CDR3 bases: TGCAGCGTTGACAAGAGTAGCACAGATACGCAGTATTTT.

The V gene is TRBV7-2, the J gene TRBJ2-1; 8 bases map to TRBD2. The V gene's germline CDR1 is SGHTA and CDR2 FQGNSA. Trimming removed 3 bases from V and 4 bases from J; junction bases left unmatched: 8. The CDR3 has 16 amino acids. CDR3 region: CASSFRREDSYNEQFF. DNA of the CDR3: TGTGCCAGCAGCTTTCGGCGGGAGGACTCTTACAATGAGCAGTTCTTC.